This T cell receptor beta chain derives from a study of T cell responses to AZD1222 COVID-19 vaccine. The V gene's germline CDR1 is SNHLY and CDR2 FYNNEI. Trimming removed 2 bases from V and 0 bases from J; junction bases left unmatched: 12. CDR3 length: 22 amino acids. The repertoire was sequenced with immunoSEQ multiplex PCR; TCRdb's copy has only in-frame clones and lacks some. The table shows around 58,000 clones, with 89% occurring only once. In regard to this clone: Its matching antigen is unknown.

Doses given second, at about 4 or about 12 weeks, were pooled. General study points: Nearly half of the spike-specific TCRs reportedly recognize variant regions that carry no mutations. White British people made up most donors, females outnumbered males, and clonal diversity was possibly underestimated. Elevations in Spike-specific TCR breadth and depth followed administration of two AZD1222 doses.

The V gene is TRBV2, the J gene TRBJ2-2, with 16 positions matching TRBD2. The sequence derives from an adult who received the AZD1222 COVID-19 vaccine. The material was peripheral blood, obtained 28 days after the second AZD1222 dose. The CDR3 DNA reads TGTGCCAGCAGTGAACCGGCTTGGGGGACTAGCGGGAGGGCCGCGAACACCGGGGAGCTGTTTTTT. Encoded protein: CASSEPAWGTSGRAANTGELFF.